One sample yielded the 32 T cell receptor beta chains listed below, sequenced in a study of OX40 agonist ivuxolimab in advanced cancers. The assay was immunoSEQ multiplex PCR, and TCRdb's table has in-frame clones only and misses some. The sample holds roughly 40,000 clones, over 75% seen once. This specimen consisted of CD4+ or CD8+ T cells sorted from blood, obtained in a trial of the OX40 agonist ivuxolimab. The source of these receptors is an adult with an advanced solid tumor such as melanoma, head and neck, liver or kidney cancer.

This rearrangement joins TRBV28 to TRBJ2-7; D possibly corresponds to TRBD2 (6 bases). The V end lost 2 bases, the J end lost 2 bases, and 19 bases lay between the germline ends. CDR1 and CDR2 (germline): MDHEN, SYDVKM. The CDR3 extends over 17 amino acids. The DNA for the CDR3 is TGTGCCAGCAGTTTAAGCCCCAGGTGGACGGGGGCCTACGAGCAGTACTTC. It codes for CASSLSPRWTGAYEQYF.

The chain is built from TRBV5-1 and TRBJ1-5; 7 bases align to TRBD1. The germline gives CDR1 SGHRS, CDR2 YFSETQ. Trimming removed 0 bases from V and 4 bases from J; junction bases left unmatched: 4. The length of the CDR3 is 15 residues. Here the CDR3 DNA reads TGCGCCAGCAGCTTGGAAGGGGGCAAGAATCAGCCCCAGCATTTT. Translated: CASSLEGGKNQPQHF.

J is TRBJ2-6 and V is TRBV5-1; 8 positions agree with TRBD1. CDR1 and CDR2 (germline): SGHRS, YFSETQ. This CDR3 region has 17 residues. With 4 bases clipped from V and 1 base from J, the junction kept 7 bases outside the gene matches. The CDR3 DNA follows: TGCGCCAGCAGCACGGACAGGGTTCGGTCTGGGGCCAACGTCCTGACTTTC. Protein: CASSTDRVRSGANVLTF.

This chain links TRBV11-2 with TRBJ2-7; perhaps TRBD1 as D (5 bases). V dropped 0 bases and J dropped 3 bases, with 9 bases sitting between them. CDR3 length: 14 residues. Germline assignment: CDR1 SGHAT and CDR2 FQNNGV. The CDR3 region has the DNA TGTGCCAGCAGCTTAGATGGGCAGGGCTACGAGCAGTACTTC. Translated, it gives CASSLDGQGYEQYF.

This chain joins TRBV30 and TRBJ2-3; TRBD1 matches at 9 bases. The CDR3 is made up of 13 amino acids. V was pared by 2 bases and J by 4 bases, with 1 base of the junction left unmatched. The germline CDR1 and CDR2 sequences are GTSNPN and SVGIG (reference sequence). Here the CDR3 reads CAWSRQGADTQYF. CDR3 nucleotide sequence: TGTGCCTGGAGTCGACAGGGGGCAGATACGCAGTATTTT.

This chain links TRBV6-1 with TRBJ2-1, with 9 bases lining up with TRBD2. The germline CDR1 and CDR2 sequences are MNHNS and SASEGT. The CDR3 runs to 15 residues. The V segment lost 6 bases and the J segment 4 bases; nucleotides outside the gene matches: 7. This chain's CDR3 is CASRKSSGAYNEQFF. Written as DNA, the CDR3 is TGTGCCAGCAGAAAATCTAGCGGGGCGTACAATGAGCAGTTCTTC.

The rearrangement uses TRBV19 and TRBJ2-1; D unresolved. The germline CDR1 and CDR2 sequences are LNHDA and SQIVND (reference sequence). The CDR3 extends over 15 amino acids. V lost 4 bases and J 7 bases, leaving 17 bases between the germline ends. The CDR3 DNA reads TGTGCCAGTAGTAGGGGTGCCTCTCTACCAAATGAGCAGTTCTTC. Translated, it gives CASSRGASLPNEQFF. The whole variable domain, remainder taken from reference TRBV19 and TRBJ2-1, is DGGITQSPKYLFRKEGQNVTLSCEQNLNHDAMYWYRQDPGQGLRLIYYSQIVNDFQKGDIAEGYSVSREKKESFPLTVTSAQKNPTAFYLCASSRGASLPNEQFFGPGTRLTVL.

The chain uses TRBV4-2 and TRBJ2-7; D uncertain. Germline values: CDR1 LGHNA, CDR2 YNFKEQ. This CDR3 spans 15 amino acids. V dropped 1 base and J dropped 5 bases, with 15 bases sitting between them. CDR3 bases: TGTGCCAGCAGCCAAGTTCTGGTCCTCGGGCACGAGCAGTACTTC. Its protein is CASSQVLVLGHEQYF.

The rearrangement uses TRBV6-5 and TRBJ2-7; perhaps D is TRBD1 or TRBD2 (5 bases each). The ends were cut back, 10 bases at V and 6 bases at J, with 19 bases in the middle. Germline-derived CDR1 and CDR2 are MNHEY and SVGAGI. The CDR3 sequence is 13 residues long. CDR3 DNA: TGTGCCACGACGGGACGTTATCTAGGCGAGCAGTACTTC. As protein: CATTGRYLGEQYF.

The V gene is TRBV6-5, the J gene TRBJ2-6; TRBD1 matches 7 bases. The CDR3 spans 15 residues. The V gene end was trimmed by 6 bases and the J gene end by 1 base; junction bases not matched to a gene: 3. The V gene's germline CDR1 is MNHEY and CDR2 SVGAGI. The CDR3 loop reads CASRAGGSGANVLTF. As DNA, the CDR3 is TGTGCCAGCAGGGCAGGGGGATCTGGGGCCAACGTCCTGACTTTC.

The chain is built from TRBV4-1 and TRBJ2-1; 8 bases are a match to TRBD1. Per germline, CDR1 MGHRA and CDR2 YSYEKL. V was clipped by 6 bases and J by 7 bases; unmatched bases: 11. The CDR3 contains 15 residues. CDR3 coding DNA: TGCGCCAGCAGGGCCGGGACAGGCACGTGGAATGAGCAGTTCTTC. It encodes CASRAGTGTWNEQFF.

In its sample, this clone is medium-sized. This chain connects TRBV2 to TRBJ2-1; TRBD2 agrees at 13 bases. In germline, CDR1 is SNHLY, CDR2 FYNNEI. CDR3 length: 16 residues. V dropped 8 bases and J dropped 9; count of bases not matched to a gene: 13. The CDR3 sequence: CASRYRTSGSQAEQFF. In nucleotides, the CDR3 is TGTGCCAGCCGCTACCGGACTAGCGGGAGTCAGGCTGAGCAGTTCTTC.

V gene TRBV19 combines with J gene TRBJ2-1; D perhaps matches TRBD1 (5 bases). Germline V gene sequence: CDR1 LNHDA, CDR2 SQIVND (reference sequence). CDR3 length equals 14 residues. Trimming shortened V by 4 bases and J by 4 bases, and 11 bases separated the two germline ends. The CDR3 DNA follows: TGTGCCAGTAGTACCAGGGAACGGTACAATGAGCAGTTCTTC. This codes for CASSTRERYNEQFF.

The V and J genes are TRBV6-5 and TRBJ2-7, with D uncertain. This CDR3 comprises 13 residues. Germline assignment: CDR1 MNHEY and CDR2 SVGAGI. V was pared by 4 bases and J by 0 bases, with 7 bases between. The CDR3 loop is CASSSGPSYEQYF. In nucleotides, the CDR3 is TGTGCCAGCAGTTCTGGTCCCTCCTACGAGCAGTACTTC.

The genes are TRBV2 and TRBJ1-6; the D gene is possibly TRBD1 (6 bases). Trimming took 2 bases from V and 5 from J, leaving 10 bases between them. CDR3 length equals 15 residues. Germline CDR1 and CDR2: SNHLY and FYNNEI. The CDR3 loop reads CASSEQQGNNSPLHF. For the CDR3, the DNA is TGTGCCAGCAGTGAACAACAGGGTAATAATTCACCCCTCCACTTT.

V usage is TRBV6-6 and J usage is TRBJ2-5; TRBD1 agrees at 10 bases. The CDR3 totals 15 residues. The ends lost 0 bases at V and 5 bases at J; junction bases unmatched: 3. Germline loops: CDR1 MNHNY, CDR2 SVGAGI (reference sequence). CDR3 DNA sequence: TGTGCCAGCAGTTACTCGACAGGGGGCATTGAGACCCAGTACTTC. The encoded protein is CASSYSTGGIETQYF.

The V call is TRBV10-2, the J call TRBJ2-7, with TRBD2 identical over 7 bases. The germline CDR1 and CDR2 sequences are WSHSY and SAAADI. Losses at the gene ends were 4 bases for V and 0 bases for J; bases not matched to a gene: 3. This CDR3 region has 14 residues. The CDR3 DNA is TGCGCCAGCAGTGTTGGACTAGGCTCCTACGAGCAGTACTTC. The encoded protein is CASSVGLGSYEQYF.

The CDR3 DNA follows: TGCGCCAGCAGTGACTTAGCGGGAAGGTATGAGCAGTTCTTC. Translating gives CASSDLAGRYEQFF. The genes are TRBV10-2 and TRBJ2-1; TRBD2 agrees at 8 bases. The ends lost 3 bases at V and 8 bases at J; junction bases unmatched: 6. The CDR3 has 14 residues. CDR1 and CDR2 from the germline V gene are WSHSY and SAAADI.

This chain joins TRBV11-2 and TRBJ2-7; 10 positions agree with TRBD1. This CDR3 has 14 residues. Losses at the gene ends were 6 bases for V and 3 bases for J; bases not matched to a gene: 5. Germline assignment: CDR1 SGHAT and CDR2 FQNNGV. Here the CDR3 reads CASRLGQGLYEQYF. The CDR3 region has the DNA TGTGCCAGCAGATTGGGACAGGGGCTCTACGAGCAGTACTTC.

The chain combines TRBV5-1 with TRBJ2-7, with 11 bases lining up with TRBD2. From germline, CDR1 is SGHRS and CDR2 YFSETQ. Trimming took 6 bases from V and 7 from J; bases not matched to a gene: 15. The length of the CDR3 is 16 residues. CDR3 nucleotides: TGCGCCAGCACCTACGGCGGAACTAGCGGGAGTCAGGAGCAGTACTTC. It encodes CASTYGGTSGSQEQYF.

There are a few counts of this clone. The gene calls are TRBV29-1 and TRBJ2-5; the D gene is possibly TRBD1 (6 bases). Germline loops: CDR1 SQVTM, CDR2 ANQGSEA. This CDR3 comprises 12 residues. V lost 7 bases and J 2 bases, leaving 11 bases between the germline ends. CDR3 bases: TGCAGCGCCTCACAGGGTCAAGAGACCCAGTACTTC. This sequence encodes CSASQGQETQYF. Complete variable domain (other parts from reference TRBV29-1 and TRBJ2-5): SAVISQKPSRDICQRGTSLTIQCQVDSQVTMMFWYRQQPGQSLTLIATANQGSEATYESGFVIDKFPISRPNLTFSTLTVSNMSPEDSSIYLCSASQGQETQYFGPGTRLLVL.

The rearrangement links TRBV11-2 to TRBJ2-1; TRBD2 is a possible D gene (6 bases). The CDR3 is 15 amino acids. The V gene's germline CDR1 is SGHAT and CDR2 FQNNGV. Trimming pared 3 bases from V and 3 bases from J, leaving 12 bases between. CDR3 bases: TGTGCCAGCAGCTTCGACGGGAGTCACTACAATGAGCAGTTCTTC. The encoded protein is CASSFDGSHYNEQFF.

This clone is a singleton in its sample. This chain joins TRBV11-2 and TRBJ2-7; tentatively, D is TRBD1 (6 bases). CDR1 and CDR2 from the germline V gene are SGHAT and FQNNGV. The CDR3 contains 15 residues. V lost 4 bases and J 0 bases, leaving 13 bases between the germline ends. CDR3 DNA sequence: TGTGCCAGCAGCTGGGACACAACCCCCTCCTACGAGCAGTACTTC. Amino acids: CASSWDTTPSYEQYF.

In DNA form, the CDR3 reads TGTGCCAGCAGTGAATCTACTGACAGGCCCACCGGGGAGCTGTTTTTT. Residues: CASSESTDRPTGELFF. The chain uses TRBV6-1 and TRBJ2-2; weak D call: TRBD1 (6 bases). V was cut by 2 bases and J by 4 bases, with 14 bases left in between. This CDR3 has 16 residues. Germline V CDR1 and CDR2: MNHNS, SASEGT.

The chain joins TRBV5-1 to TRBJ2-7; possibly TRBD1 or TRBD2 for D (5 bases each). Germline lookup yields CDR1 SGHRS and CDR2 YFSETQ. This CDR3 comprises 15 residues. The V end lost 0 bases, the J end lost 4 bases, and 14 bases lay between the germline ends. The CDR3 nucleotides are TGCGCCAGCAGCTTGGATCGAAGGGGAGTGTACGAGCAGTACTTC. It specifies CASSLDRRGVYEQYF. Supplemented by reference TRBV5-1 and TRBJ2-7, the full variable domain reads KAGVTQTPRYLIKTRGQQVTLSCSPISGHRSVSWYQQTPGQGLQFLFEYFSETQRNKGNFPGRFSGRQFSNSRSEMNVSTLELGDSALYLCASSLDRRGVYEQYFGPGTRLTVT.

The rearrangement joins TRBV18 to TRBJ2-3; perhaps TRBD2 as D (6 bases). The germline V gene encodes CDR1 KGHSH and CDR2 LQKENI. The CDR3 is made up of 14 amino acids. The V end was cut by 2 bases, the J end by 6 bases, with 12 bases between. The DNA of the CDR3 is TGTGCCAGCTCACCAATGACGGGAGAGGATACGCAGTATTTT. Its protein is CASSPMTGEDTQYF.

The chain combines TRBV28 with TRBJ2-4; D may be TRBD1 or TRBD2 (5 bases each). Deletions cut 7 bases from V and 0 bases from J, with 22 bases between. Germline CDR1 reads MDHEN; CDR2 reads SYDVKM. The CDR3 loop spans 18 amino acids. This CDR3 reads CASKSRDVVNIAKNIQYF. CDR3 nucleotide sequence: TGTGCCAGCAAAAGCCGGGACGTCGTGAATATAGCCAAAAACATTCAGTACTTC.

This sequence joins TRBV27 and TRBJ1-1; weak D call: TRBD1 (5 bases). This CDR3 is built from 16 residues. Trimming stripped 2 bases from V and 0 bases from J, with 13 bases between. Germline V gene sequence: CDR1 MNHEY, CDR2 SMNVEV (reference sequence). CDR3 nucleotide sequence: TGTGCCAGCAGTTTAGAGAGGACACCCTTGAACACTGAAGCTTTCTTT. Translation: CASSLERTPLNTEAFF.

This sequence joins TRBV30 and TRBJ1-3; D perhaps matches TRBD1 (5 bases). CDR3 size: 16 residues. Germline-derived CDR1 and CDR2 are GTSNPN and SVGIG (reference sequence). Deletions cut 4 bases from V and 4 bases from J, with 20 bases between. The CDR3 DNA reads TGTGCCTGGAACTGGGGGGGGGAAGCTCAAGGAAACACCATATATTTT. This sequence encodes CAWNWGGEAQGNTIYF.

This clone was detected once. The rearrangement uses TRBV7-9 and TRBJ2-3, with D unclear. Germline CDR1 and CDR2: SEHNR and FQNEAQ (reference sequence). With 1 base removed from V and 5 bases from J, the gap between germline ends came to 19 bases. This CDR3 comprises 17 residues. CDR3 region: CASSLGWQVRRLDTQYF. As DNA, the CDR3 is TGTGCCAGCAGCTTAGGCTGGCAGGTTCGGCGGTTAGATACGCAGTATTTT. Complete variable domain (other parts from reference TRBV7-9 and TRBJ2-3): DTGVSQNPRHKITKRGQNVTFRCDPISEHNRLYWYRQTLGQGPEFLTYFQNEAQLEKSRLLSDRFSAERPKGSFSTLEIQRTEQGDSAMYLCASSLGWQVRRLDTQYFGPGTRLTVL.

This clone showed up just once. The gene calls are TRBV29-1 and TRBJ2-5; D might be TRBD1 (5 bases). Germline CDR1 and CDR2: SQVTM and ANQGSEA. The V and J ends lost 4 bases and 3 bases respectively, with 9 bases between them. This CDR3 has 12 residues. Written as DNA, the CDR3 is TGCAGCGTTGTAACAGGTGAAGAGACCCAGTACTTC. The encoded protein is CSVVTGEETQYF.

The V gene is TRBV5-8, the J gene TRBJ1-2; D unresolved. This CDR3 is built from 12 residues. The ends were cut back, 2 bases at V and 5 bases at J, with 7 bases in the middle. The germline V gene has CDR1 SGHTS and CDR2 YDEGEE. CDR3 amino acids: CASSFGRYGYTF. Here the CDR3 DNA reads TGTGCCAGCAGCTTCGGACGATATGGCTACACCTTC. The complete variable domain, with remaining parts taken from reference TRBV5-8 and TRBJ1-2, reads EAGVTQSPTHLIKTRGQQATLRCSPISGHTSVYWYQQALGLGLQFLLWYDEGEERNRGNFPPRFSGRQFPNYSSELNVNALELEDSALYLCASSFGRYGYTFGSGTRLTVV.